The clone carrying this T cell receptor (beta chain) has only a few counts. Its antigen is not identified. Recipients boosted at about 4 weeks or about 12 weeks are pooled. Looked up from germline, CDR1 is MNHEY and CDR2 is SVGEGT. The V segment lost 2 bases and the J segment 4 bases; nucleotides outside the gene matches: 2. The CDR3 extends over 14 amino acids. This entry comes from a study of T cell responses to AZD1222 COVID-19 vaccine. Overall study findings and caveats: There were vaccine-associated CD4 TCRs across spike, dominant at 160-218 and 743-854. Recipients of two AZD1222 doses showed rising Spike-specific TCR breadth and depth. Only five or six AZD1222 recipients were seropositive at baseline.

The data were produced by immunoSEQ multiplex PCR, yet TCRdb's version contains in-frame clones alone and is incomplete. The sample consists of some 93,000 clones, 70% to 90% of them appearing once. The input for sequencing was peripheral blood, taken 28 days after the second AZD1222 dose. The chain combines TRBV6-2 or TRBV6-3 with TRBJ2-1, with 7 bases fitting TRBD2. This clonotype originated in an adult who received the AZD1222 COVID-19 vaccine. For the CDR3, the DNA is TGTGCCAGCAGTTACGGGACTAATTACAATGAGCAGTTCTTC. This translates into CASSYGTNYNEQFF.